The present T cell receptor beta chain was sequenced within a study of T cells in Graves' hyperthyroidism and ophthalmopathy (dated by TCRdb to between 2018 and 2020). Describing the broader study: Peripheral blood samples were taken at initial diagnosis, before any treatment was given. A discovery cohort of about a hundred patients, about 40 with Graves' ophthalmopathy and 55 to 65 with stable Graves' hyperthyroidism, was used to find distinguishing TCR V-J signatures. Prospective prediction of ophthalmopathy was tested in an independent validation cohort consisting of 18 hyperthyroidism patients and some 15 patients who later progressed to ophthalmopathy. The 100 or so discovery patients were divided at random into training and test sets in a 7:3 ratio. In several Graves' hyperthyroidism patients, the study also compared T-cell repertoires from thyroid tissue with T-cell repertoires from blood. After sampling, hyperthyroidism patients received methimazole starting at 30 mg daily, and ophthalmopathy patients received high-dose intravenous methylprednisolone. According to the paper, TCR Vbeta CDR3 sequencing was carried out on 120 to 150 peripheral blood samples, which came from under 50 ophthalmopathy, 75 to 80 hyperthyroidism and 17 progressor patients. What the study reported, not specific to this receptor: No statistical method was used to fix the sample size in advance, and group allocation was not hidden from the investigators. Most expanded thyroid clonotypes (frequency above 0.001) were also detected in blood, suggesting blood repertoires may reflect thyroid immune responses. Ophthalmopathy was separated from stable hyperthyroidism by a 13 V-J signature model, with approximately 89% sensitivity and about 81% specificity obtained in cross-validation and 80%/75% obtained in testing. In validation, the model predicted progression to ophthalmopathy a median of 6.5 months before onset, with approximately 70% sensitivity and roughly 79% specificity.

V and J are trimmed by 4 bases and 0 bases, and the gene matches miss 7 bases of the junction. As encoded in the germline V gene, CDR1 is SGHRS while CDR2 is YFSETQ. Including cysteine and phenylalanine, the CDR3 has 17 amino acids. The kept DNA is CDR3 alone, 51 bases in frame from the first base. The TCR beta CDR3 regions were amplified from the RNA transcripts. A first-round RT-PCR of the TCR CDR3 used the HTBI primer set with the Qiagen OneStep RT-PCR kit. A second multiplex PCR round built the libraries, followed by size selection and purification. Sequencing of the libraries was done on an Illumina HiSeq2000 using paired-end 100 bp reads. On the authors' methods: SOAPnuke was used to process the raw data, removing reads that contained adapters or uncalled bases, had a mean Phred below 15, or lacked an exact match to the constant primer or identifier. COPE v1.2.5 was used to merge the high-quality paired reads, and each unique nucleotide sequence was defined as a clonotype. Clonotypes were aligned to IMGT TRBV, TRBD and TRBJ reference segments using MiTCR v1.1. Only V-J combinations with frequency above 0.0001, covering about 99% of repertoires, were analysed. The TCS score was defined as the ratio of F50 (clonal expansion) to E x V (chaos), calculated using BLOSUM62-based TCRdist between CDR3 peptides within each V-J. Welch's t-statistics and random forest reduced roughly 540 V-J features to under 15, which were used in a naive Bayes classifier (R e1071). TCRdb trimmed the raw reads at Q25, called clones with MiXCR and kept productive beta chains. Each entry is one CDR3 protein sequence, shown with its most common DNA and genes. The V and J calls shown here were made by TCRdb, not taken from the authors' results. This sample is represented by 300,000 to 450,000 distinct CDR3 sequences; around 14% of them were singletons. The ten top clones hold 30% to 35% of the sample.

Stable Graves' hyperthyroidism was defined as no progression to ophthalmopathy during 18 months of follow-up. Hyperthyroidism patients were aged 18 to 65 years and newly diagnosed, with disease duration of less than 2 months. Any patient with an uncontrolled infection, another autoimmune disease, pregnancy or lactation was excluded. Clinical symptoms, serum thyroxine and TRAb, thyroid ultrasound, and orbital computed tomography formed the basis for the diagnoses. PBMCs were separated from about 10 ml of fresh peripheral blood using Ficoll-Paque density gradient centrifugation. Total RNA was extracted using Trizol reagent, and RNA quality was assessed on an Agilent 2100 Bioanalyzer. This clonotype was recorded at least ten times. What antigen it recognizes has not been identified. No per-base quality is available; no much larger clone lies one base away.

The clonotype comes from a woman aged 30 to 39 with Graves' hyperthyroidism. This sequence uses TRBV5-1 and TRBJ1-4, and TRBD1 aligns with 9 junction nucleotides. The sequenced sample was blood. The nucleotide sequence is TGCGCCAGCAGCAAGGGACAGGGACTGTCAACTAATGAAAAACTGTTTTTT. Translated, it gives CASSKGQGLSTNEKLFF.